These 11 T cell receptor beta chains were sequenced from one sample in a study of blood T cell repertoires in COVID-19. Generated by immunoSEQ multiplex PCR, the TCRdb table keeps only in-frame clones and is missing some. The sample shows some 250,000 clones, roughly 86% of them seen only once. Sequencing was performed on PBMCs or T cells enriched from blood (not recorded which). All receptors come from a woman aged 25 to 39 with acute COVID-19.

DNA for the CDR3: TGTGCCAGCAGCGCTGGGACAGGGGGCCTTAGAGAGACCCAGTACTTC. Translated, it gives CASSAGTGGLRETQYF. The genes are TRBV7-3 and TRBJ2-5; TRBD1 aligns across 12 bases. Germline V gives CDR1 SGHTA, CDR2 FQGTGA. V shed 5 bases, J shed 4 bases, and the junction held 8 bases outside the gene matches. CDR3 length equals 16 residues.

The chain employs TRBV3-1 (or the pseudogene TRBV3-2) and TRBJ2-2; D gene uncertain. The V gene lost 3 bases and the J gene lost 3 bases, with 8 bases spanning the gap. The CDR3 is 14 residues long. Germline V gives CDR1 LGHDT, CDR2 YNNKEL (reference sequence). CDR3 loop: CASSHPPHTGELFF. The DNA of the CDR3 is TGTGCCAGCAGCCACCCCCCTCACACCGGGGAGCTGTTTTTT.

The chain recombines TRBV11-2 with TRBJ2-1; 9 bases map to TRBD2. Looked up from germline, CDR1 is SGHAT and CDR2 is FQNNGV. The trim removed 3 bases at V and 4 bases at J, leaving 7 bases unmatched. The CDR3 has 16 residues. In DNA form, the CDR3 reads TGTGCCAGCAGCTTCCCCGCGGGGGGGAGATACAATGAGCAGTTCTTC. It encodes CASSFPAGGRYNEQFF.

The count of this clone is one. The chain joins TRBV24-1 to TRBJ2-1; 8 bases are a match to TRBD1. The V and J ends lost 6 bases and 9 bases, in that order; junction bases with no gene match: 3. The CDR3 runs to 12 residues. Germline-derived CDR1 and CDR2 are KGHDR and SFDVKD. The CDR3 DNA sequence: TGTGCCACCAGTCCGACAGGGGCTGAGCAGTTCTTC. Translation: CATSPTGAEQFF.

The rearrangement uses TRBV9 and TRBJ2-3; TRBD2 aligns across 9 bases. V trimming: 5 bases; J trimming: 5 bases; junction bases outside the gene matches: 12. Germline V gene data show CDR1 as SGDLS and CDR2 as YYNGEE. This CDR3 has 16 residues. CDR3 sequence: CASSLGAGGLVDTQYF. The CDR3 DNA reads as TGTGCCAGCAGTCTAGGAGCGGGGGGACTTGTAGATACGCAGTATTTT. The whole variable domain, remainder taken from reference TRBV9 and TRBJ2-3, is DSGVTQTPKHLITATGQRVTLRCSPRSGDLSVYWYQQSLDQGLQFLIQYYNGEERAKGNILERFSAQQFPDLHSELNLSSLELGDSALYFCASSLGAGGLVDTQYFGPGTRLTVL.

Concerning this clone itself: Within the sample, other DNA sequences also encode this same CDR3. This chain links TRBV15 with TRBJ1-5; D not certain. CDR1 LNHNV and CDR2 YYDKDF come from the germline V gene (reference sequence). CDR3 length: 15 amino acids. V was cut by 0 bases and J by 0 bases, with 6 bases left in between. The CDR3 is CATSRERDSNQPQHF. The CDR3 DNA follows: TGTGCCACCAGCAGAGAGAGGGATAGCAATCAGCCCCAGCATTTT.

The chain recombines TRBV19 with TRBJ1-1, with D unclear. The V gene's germline CDR1 is LNHDA and CDR2 SQIVND (reference sequence). Trimming stripped 1 base from V and 1 base from J, with 7 bases between. This CDR3 has 14 residues. CDR3 region: CASSIVHRNTEAFF. CDR3 bases: TGTGCCAGTAGTATAGTCCACAGGAACACTGAAGCTTTCTTT. Together with reference TRBV19 and TRBJ1-1, the CDR3 gives the full variable domain: DGGITQSPKYLFRKEGQNVTLSCEQNLNHDAMYWYRQDPGQGLRLIYYSQIVNDFQKGDIAEGYSVSREKKESFPLTVTSAQKNPTAFYLCASSIVHRNTEAFFGQGTRLTVV.

CDR3 sequence reads: CASSLTTTGVSRNSPLHF. The CDR3, as DNA: TGTGCCAGCTCACTAACTACGACAGGGGTTTCCCGCAATTCACCCCTCCACTTT. V gene TRBV18 combines with J gene TRBJ1-6; the match to TRBD1 covers 8 bases. J was trimmed by 7 bases and V by 4 bases; bases with no gene match: 15. The length of the CDR3 is 18 residues. Germline CDR1 reads KGHSH; CDR2 reads LQKENI.

The chain has TRBV28 and TRBJ1-5; no reliable D call. The CDR3 runs to 13 residues. V shed 7 bases and J shed 7 bases, with 14 bases lying between them. Germline loops: CDR1 MDHEN, CDR2 SYDVKM. The CDR3 DNA follows: TGTGCCAGCACGAGGAGCTTCGGGCAGCCCCAGCATTTT. This translates into CASTRSFGQPQHF. Together with reference TRBV28 and TRBJ1-5, the CDR3 gives the full variable domain: DVKVTQSSRYLVKRTGEKVFLECVQDMDHENMFWYRQDPGLGLRLIYFSYDVKMKEKGDIPEGYSVSREKKERFSLILESASTNQTSMYLCASTRSFGQPQHFGDGTRLSIL.

This clone has only a few counts. The chain couples TRBV4-1 to TRBJ2-7, with TRBD2 as a possible D gene (6 bases). V was clipped by 2 bases and J by 7 bases, with 21 bases between them. Germline assignment: CDR1 MGHRA and CDR2 YSYEKL. The CDR3 loop spans 16 amino acids. This CDR3 reads CASSQSYGTGDREQYF. The CDR3 DNA reads as TGCGCCAGCAGCCAAAGTTACGGGACTGGGGATCGGGAGCAGTACTTC.

This rearrangement joins TRBV7-3 to TRBJ2-1; D remains unclear. The CDR3 consists of 15 residues. Germline loops: CDR1 SGHTA, CDR2 FQGTGA. V was pared by 5 bases and J by 1 base, with 12 bases between. This CDR3 reads CASSPHIESYNEQFF. In DNA form, the CDR3 reads TGTGCCAGCAGCCCCCATATCGAGTCCTACAATGAGCAGTTCTTC.